This TCR beta chain was documented in a study of Graves' ophthalmopathy and Graves' hyperthyroidism. Study observations and caveats: Discrimination between ophthalmopathy and stable hyperthyroidism by a 13-signature model showed roughly 88% sensitivity and roughly 80% specificity.

This clonotype has a single count. No antigen is known for it. Using RNA transcripts, the TCR beta CDR3 regions were amplified. Second-round multiplex PCR followed a first-round RT-PCR using HTBI primers. TCRdb processed the multiplex PCR reads anew with MiXCR; each CDR3 protein has one entry. The repertoire includes around 470,000 distinct CDR3 sequences, roughly an eighth of them detected once, and around 9.8% sits in the top ten. V shed 5 bases and J 7 bases; nucleotides not matched to a gene: 6. Germline assignment: CDR1 MNHEY and CDR2 SVGEGT. The CDR3 runs to 15 residues. A diagnosis was made from clinical symptoms together with serum thyroxine, TRAb, thyroid ultrasound and orbital computed tomography.

The sequence was collected from a woman aged 25 to 39 with Graves' ophthalmopathy. The sequencing sample was made of blood. The gene calls are TRBV6-2 or TRBV6-3 and TRBJ2-5; TRBD2 matches at 14 bases. The CDR3 DNA sequence: TGTGCCAGCAGTCCGGGGACTAGCGGGAGAGGGACCCAGTACTTC. Translating it yields CASSPGTSGRGTQYF.